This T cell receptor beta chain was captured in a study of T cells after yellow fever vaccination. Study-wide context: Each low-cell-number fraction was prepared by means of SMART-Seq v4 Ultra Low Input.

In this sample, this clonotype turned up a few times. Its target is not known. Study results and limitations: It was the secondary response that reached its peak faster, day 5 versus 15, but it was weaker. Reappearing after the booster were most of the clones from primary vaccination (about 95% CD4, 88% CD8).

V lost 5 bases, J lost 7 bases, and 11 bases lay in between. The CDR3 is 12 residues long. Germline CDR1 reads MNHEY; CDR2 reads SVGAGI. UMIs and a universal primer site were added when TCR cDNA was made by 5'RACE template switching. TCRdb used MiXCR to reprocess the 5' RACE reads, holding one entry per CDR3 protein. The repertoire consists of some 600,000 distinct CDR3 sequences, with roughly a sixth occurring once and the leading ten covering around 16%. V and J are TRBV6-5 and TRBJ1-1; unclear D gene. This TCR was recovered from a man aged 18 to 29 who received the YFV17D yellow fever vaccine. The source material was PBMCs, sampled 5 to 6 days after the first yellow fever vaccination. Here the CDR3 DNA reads TGTGCCAGCAGTACCCGGGCCTTTGAAGCTTTCTTT. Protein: CASSTRAFEAFF.